This T cell receptor beta chain was sequenced for a study of T cells in Graves' hyperthyroidism and ophthalmopathy. Study-level findings and limits: Most thyroid-expanded clonotypes above 0.001 were also found in blood.

RNA transcripts gave rise to amplified TCR beta CDR3 regions. The HTBI set primed first-round TCR CDR3 RT-PCR. A single record per CDR3 protein comes from TCRdb applying MiXCR to the multiplex PCR reads. The sample gives 620,000 or so distinct CDR3 sequences, roughly 15% of which show up once; around 12% is in the top ten. This clonotype was observed many times. Its antigen is currently unknown. Germline V gene data show CDR1 as SNHLY and CDR2 as FYNNEI. The CDR3 covers 13 residues. Trimming cost V 6 bases and J 5 bases, with 13 bases left between them. The material sequenced was blood. This chain connects TRBV2 to TRBJ1-1; a possible D gene is TRBD1 (6 bases). The receptor was derived from a woman aged 50 to 65 with Graves' ophthalmopathy. The CDR3, as DNA: TGTGCCAGCAGGAACAGGGCCCAAACTGAAGCTTTCTTT. Protein product: CASRNRAQTEAFF.